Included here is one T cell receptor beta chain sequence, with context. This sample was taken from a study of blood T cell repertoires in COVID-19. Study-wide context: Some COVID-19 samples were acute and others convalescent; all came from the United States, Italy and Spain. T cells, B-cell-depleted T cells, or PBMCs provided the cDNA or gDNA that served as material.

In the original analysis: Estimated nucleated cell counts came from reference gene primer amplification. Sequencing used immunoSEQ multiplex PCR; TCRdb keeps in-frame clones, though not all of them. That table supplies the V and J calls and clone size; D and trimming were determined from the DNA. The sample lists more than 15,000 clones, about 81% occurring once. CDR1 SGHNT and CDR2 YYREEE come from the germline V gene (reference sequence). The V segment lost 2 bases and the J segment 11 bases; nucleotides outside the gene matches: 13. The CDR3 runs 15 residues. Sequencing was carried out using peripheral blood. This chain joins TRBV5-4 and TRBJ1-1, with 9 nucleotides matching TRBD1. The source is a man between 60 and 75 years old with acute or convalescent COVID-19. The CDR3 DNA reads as TGTGCCAGCAGCTTACCGGGACAGGGCGATTCGAGGGCTTTCTTT. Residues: CASSLPGQGDSRAFF.